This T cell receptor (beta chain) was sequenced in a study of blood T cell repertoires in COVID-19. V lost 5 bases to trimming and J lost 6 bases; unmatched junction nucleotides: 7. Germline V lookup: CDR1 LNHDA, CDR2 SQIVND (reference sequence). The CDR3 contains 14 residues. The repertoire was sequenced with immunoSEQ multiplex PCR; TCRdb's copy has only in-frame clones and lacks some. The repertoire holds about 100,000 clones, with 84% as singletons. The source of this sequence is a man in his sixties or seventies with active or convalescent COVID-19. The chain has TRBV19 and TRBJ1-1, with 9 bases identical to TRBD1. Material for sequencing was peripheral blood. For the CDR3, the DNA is TGTGCCAGTAGTGTGACAGGGGGAAGGGCTGAAGCTTTCTTT. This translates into CASSVTGGRAEAFF.